These 18 T cell receptor beta chains were all obtained from the same sample, sequenced in a study of blood T cell repertoires in COVID-19. The table came from immunoSEQ multiplex PCR; TCRdb's copy has only in-frame clones and leaves some out. The table has about 160,000 clones, approximately 86% seen once. Sequencing was carried out using peripheral blood. These receptors all stem from a man in his fifties or sixties with COVID-19, enrolled during active disease.

The chain is built from TRBV6-5 and TRBJ1-5, with 9 bases identical to TRBD1. CDR3 length: 14 residues. Germline V gene sequence: CDR1 MNHEY, CDR2 SVGAGI. Trimming took 6 bases from V and 3 from J; bases not matched to a gene: 3. The CDR3 region has the DNA TGTGCCAGCAGGGGACAGGGTAACAATCAGCCCCAGCATTTT. Encoded protein: CASRGQGNNQPQHF.

J is TRBJ1-5 and V is TRBV6-9; D gene ambiguous. The CDR3 runs 16 residues. CDR1 and CDR2 (germline): MNHGY, SVAAGI. V lost 2 bases to trimming and J lost 1 base, with 12 bases between them. CDR3 sequence reads: CASSYPPARSNQPQHF. CDR3 bases: TGTGCCAGCAGTTATCCGCCGGCGAGGAGCAATCAGCCCCAGCATTTT.

The rearrangement uses TRBV5-4 and TRBJ2-5; possible D gene TRBD2, 6 bases. From germline, CDR1 is SGHNT and CDR2 YYREEE (reference sequence). V lost 3 bases and J 4 bases, leaving 19 bases between the germline ends. The CDR3 is 16 residues long. Written as DNA, the CDR3 is TGTGCCAGCAGCTCTGGAGGAGGGGCGCTGGTAGAGACCCAGTACTTC. Protein: CASSSGGGALVETQYF.

The chain links TRBV18 to TRBJ2-1; TRBD2 matches at 7 bases. The CDR3 is made up of 17 amino acids. With 1 base clipped from V and 0 bases from J, the junction kept 6 bases outside the gene matches. Germline CDR1 reads KGHSH; CDR2 reads LQKENI. The CDR3 region is CASSPLAGVSSYNEQFF. As DNA, the CDR3 is TGTGCCAGCTCACCACTTGCGGGGGTAAGCTCCTACAATGAGCAGTTCTTC.

The chain uses TRBV28 and TRBJ1-5, with D possibly matching TRBD1 (5 bases). Per the germline V gene, CDR1 is MDHEN and CDR2 is SYDVKM. This CDR3 has 17 residues. V was pared by 4 bases and J by 7 bases, with 23 bases between. The CDR3 reads CASSSQHGGVGWQPQHF. CDR3 sequence (DNA): TGTGCCAGCAGTTCGCAACACGGGGGGGTTGGATGGCAGCCCCAGCATTTT. The complete variable domain, with remaining parts taken from reference TRBV28 and TRBJ1-5, reads DVKVTQSSRYLVKRTGEKVFLECVQDMDHENMFWYRQDPGLGLRLIYFSYDVKMKEKGDIPEGYSVSREKKERFSLILESASTNQTSMYLCASSSQHGGVGWQPQHFGDGTRLSIL.

V and J are TRBV28 and TRBJ2-7; D may be TRBD2 (6 bases). CDR1 MDHEN and CDR2 SYDVKM come from the germline V gene. The CDR3 has 15 amino acids. The V end lost 11 bases, the J end lost 2 bases, and 22 bases lay between the germline ends. The CDR3, as DNA: TGTGCCGCCTCTCTCGGGAGCGCCCAACCCTACGAGCAGTACTTC. Translation gives CAASLGSAQPYEQYF. The complete variable domain, with remaining parts taken from reference TRBV28 and TRBJ2-7, reads DVKVTQSSRYLVKRTGEKVFLECVQDMDHENMFWYRQDPGLGLRLIYFSYDVKMKEKGDIPEGYSVSREKKERFSLILESASTNQTSMYLCAASLGSAQPYEQYFGPGTRLTVT.

This chain connects TRBV4-1 to TRBJ1-2; D is undetermined. Germline V gene data show CDR1 as MGHRA and CDR2 as YSYEKL. V dropped 0 bases and J dropped 4 bases, with 15 bases sitting between them. This CDR3 has 16 residues. The CDR3 loop reads CASSQDSQYLTYGYTF. The CDR3 DNA sequence: TGCGCCAGCAGCCAAGATTCGCAGTACCTTACCTATGGCTACACCTTC.

CDR3 nucleotides: TGTGCCAGCAGCACTTCCAATCAGCCCCAGCATTTT. This codes for CASSTSNQPQHF. V usage is TRBV21-1 and J usage is TRBJ1-5. TRBV21-1 is annotated as a pseudogene. CDR3 size: 12 residues.

This clone came up once. The chain recombines TRBV6-2 or TRBV6-3 with TRBJ2-1; 10 bases agree with TRBD2. CDR1 and CDR2 from the germline V gene are MNHEY and SVGEGT. The CDR3 runs to 15 residues. V shed 1 base, J shed 5 bases, and the junction held 2 bases outside the gene matches. The CDR3 coding sequence is TGTGCCAGCAGTTACTTCGGACTAGCGGACAATGAGCAGTTCTTC. Amino acids: CASSYFGLADNEQFF.

The V call is TRBV4-2, the J call TRBJ2-1; 10 bases map to TRBD2. Germline V gene sequence: CDR1 LGHNA, CDR2 YNFKEQ. CDR3 size: 21 residues. Trimming at V came to 4 bases and at J to 4 bases, leaving 22 bases not matched to a gene. The CDR3 here is CASSRAQALGSGGAGYNEQFF. The CDR3 DNA sequence: TGTGCCAGCAGCCGCGCGCAGGCCTTAGGGAGCGGGGGGGCCGGGTACAATGAGCAGTTCTTC.

This CDR3 reads CSVAWTSGSDNEQFF. The CDR3 DNA reads TGCAGCGTCGCTTGGACTAGCGGGAGTGACAATGAGCAGTTCTTC. This chain uses TRBV29-1 with TRBJ2-1; 13 nucleotides agree with TRBD2. The germline gives CDR1 SQVTM, CDR2 ANQGSEA. Trimming cost V 6 bases and J 5 bases; bases outside gene matches: 7. The CDR3 is 15 residues long.

The chain carries TRBV5-1 and TRBJ1-1; no firm D call. The CDR3 is 15 residues long. Trimming took off 0 bases at V and 1 base at J, with 10 bases between the two ends. Germline lookup yields CDR1 SGHRS and CDR2 YFSETQ. In DNA form, the CDR3 reads TGCGCCAGCAGCTTGGCCGGGTTACGGAACACTGAAGCTTTCTTT. Protein: CASSLAGLRNTEAFF.

This chain links TRBV27 with TRBJ1-1; 7 bases match TRBD1. The germline gives CDR1 MNHEY, CDR2 SMNVEV (reference sequence). The CDR3 is 14 amino acids. After removal of 2 bases from V and 4 bases from J, the junction contained 4 bases not matched to a gene. CDR3 amino acids: CASSLDRVGTEAFF. The CDR3 DNA sequence: TGTGCCAGCAGTTTAGACAGGGTGGGCACTGAAGCTTTCTTT.

V usage is TRBV7-2 and J usage is TRBJ2-3; D may be TRBD1 (6 bases). The germline V and J ends were trimmed by 1 base and 6 bases, with 11 bases remaining between them. The CDR3 has 14 amino acids. The germline V gene has CDR1 SGHTA and CDR2 FQGNSA. The CDR3 coding sequence is TGTGCCAGCAGCTTAGGGTCCAGGGGTGATACGCAGTATTTT. It yields the protein CASSLGSRGDTQYF.

The V call is TRBV6-4, the J call TRBJ1-1; 10 nucleotides agree with TRBD1. There are 15 residues in the CDR3. Germline loops: CDR1 MRHNA, CDR2 SNTAGT. With 5 bases clipped from V and 4 bases from J, the junction kept 7 bases outside the gene matches. CDR3 protein: CASSTTGTGVTEAFF. CDR3 bases: TGTGCCAGCAGTACTACCGGGACAGGGGTCACTGAAGCTTTCTTT.

The chain uses TRBV7-2 and TRBJ2-7; D is unclear. In germline, CDR1 is SGHTA, CDR2 FQGNSA. The CDR3 is 13 amino acids. Trimming removed 5 bases from V and 3 bases from J, with 11 bases in between. CDR3 sequence (DNA): TGTGCCAGCAGCCTAAACAGAGTCTACGAGCAGTACTTC. It specifies CASSLNRVYEQYF.

V is TRBV14 and J is TRBJ1-3; D is possibly TRBD1 (6 bases). Trimming removed 5 bases at V and 0 bases at J, with 11 bases between. The CDR3 consists of 15 residues. Germline CDR1 and CDR2: SGHDN and FVKESK. The CDR3, as DNA: TGTGCCAGCAGCTCCGCGACAGGCTCTGGAAACACCATATATTTT. Protein product: CASSSATGSGNTIYF.

There are a few counts of this clone. V is TRBV4-1 and J is TRBJ1-1; weak D call: TRBD1 (5 bases). This CDR3 has 13 amino acids. Between the trimmed V and J ends, which lost 0 bases and 10 bases, there was a span of 12 bases. From germline, CDR1 is MGHRA and CDR2 YSYEKL. CDR3 sequence reads: CASSQDITQGAFF. DNA for the CDR3: TGCGCCAGCAGCCAAGATATAACCCAGGGAGCTTTCTTT.